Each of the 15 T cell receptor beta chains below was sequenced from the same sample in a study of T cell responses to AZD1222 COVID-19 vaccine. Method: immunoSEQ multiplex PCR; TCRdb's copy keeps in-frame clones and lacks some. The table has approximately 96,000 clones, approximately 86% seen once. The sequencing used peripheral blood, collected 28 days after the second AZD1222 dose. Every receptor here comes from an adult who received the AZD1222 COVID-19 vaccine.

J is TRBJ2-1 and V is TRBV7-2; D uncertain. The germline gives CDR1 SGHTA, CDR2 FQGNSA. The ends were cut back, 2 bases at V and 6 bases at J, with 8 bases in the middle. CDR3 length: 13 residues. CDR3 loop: CASSLRATNEQFF. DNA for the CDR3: TGTGCCAGCAGCTTACGGGCGACCAATGAGCAGTTCTTC.

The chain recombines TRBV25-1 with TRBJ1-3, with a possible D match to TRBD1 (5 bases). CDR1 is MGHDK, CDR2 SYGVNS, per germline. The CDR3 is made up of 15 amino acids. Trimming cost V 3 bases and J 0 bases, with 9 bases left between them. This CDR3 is CASSDATVSGNTIYF. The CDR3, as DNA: TGTGCCAGCAGTGATGCGACAGTCTCTGGAAACACCATATATTTT.

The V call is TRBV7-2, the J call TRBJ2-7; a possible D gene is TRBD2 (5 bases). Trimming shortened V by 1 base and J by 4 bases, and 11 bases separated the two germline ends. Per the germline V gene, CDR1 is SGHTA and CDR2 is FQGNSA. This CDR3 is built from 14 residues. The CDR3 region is CASSLGASHYEQYF. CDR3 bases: TGTGCCAGCAGCTTAGGCGCTAGCCATTACGAGCAGTACTTC.

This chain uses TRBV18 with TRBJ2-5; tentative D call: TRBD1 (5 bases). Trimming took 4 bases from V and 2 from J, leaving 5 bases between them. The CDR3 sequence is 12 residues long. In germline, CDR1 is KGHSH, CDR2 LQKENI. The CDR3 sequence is CASSRQQETQYF. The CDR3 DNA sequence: TGTGCCAGCTCACGACAGCAAGAGACCCAGTACTTC.

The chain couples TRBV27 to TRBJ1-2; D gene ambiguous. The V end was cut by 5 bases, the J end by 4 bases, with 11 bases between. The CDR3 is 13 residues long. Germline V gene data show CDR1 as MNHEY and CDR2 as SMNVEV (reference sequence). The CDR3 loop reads CASSVFSGYGYTF. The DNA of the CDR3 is TGTGCCAGCAGTGTGTTTTCGGGCTATGGCTACACCTTC.

The CDR3 sequence: CASSEHRAIGEKLFF. CDR3 bases: TGTGCCAGCAGTGAACACAGGGCGATCGGTGAAAAACTGTTTTTT. The rearrangement uses TRBV7-9 and TRBJ1-4; TRBD1 might be the D (6 bases). Germline CDR1 is SEHNR and CDR2 is FQNEAQ (reference sequence). V gave up 6 bases and J gave up 7 bases, with 18 bases separating them. The CDR3 extends over 15 amino acids. The full variable domain, its missing parts supplied by reference TRBV7-9 and TRBJ1-4, is DTGVSQNPRHKITKRGQNVTFRCDPISEHNRLYWYRQTLGQGPEFLTYFQNEAQLEKSRLLSDRFSAERPKGSFSTLEIQRTEQGDSAMYLCASSEHRAIGEKLFFGSGTQLSVL.

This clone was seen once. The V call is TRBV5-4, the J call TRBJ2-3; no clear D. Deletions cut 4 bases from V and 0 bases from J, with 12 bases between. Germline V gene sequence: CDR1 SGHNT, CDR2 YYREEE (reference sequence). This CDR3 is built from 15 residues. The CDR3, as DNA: TGTGCCAGCAGCCTCCCCATTGCTAGCACAGATACGCAGTATTTT. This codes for CASSLPIASTDTQYF.

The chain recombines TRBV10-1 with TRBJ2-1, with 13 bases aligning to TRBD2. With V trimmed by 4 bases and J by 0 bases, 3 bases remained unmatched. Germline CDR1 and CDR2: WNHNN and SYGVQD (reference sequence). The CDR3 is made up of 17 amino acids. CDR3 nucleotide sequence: TGCGCCAGCAGTGGACTAGCGGGGGGAAACTCCTACAATGAGCAGTTCTTC. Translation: CASSGLAGGNSYNEQFF.

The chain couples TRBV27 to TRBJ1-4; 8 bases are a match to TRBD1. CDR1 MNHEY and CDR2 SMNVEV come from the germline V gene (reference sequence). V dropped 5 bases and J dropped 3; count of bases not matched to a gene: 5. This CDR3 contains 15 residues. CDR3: CASSPRGRANEKLFF. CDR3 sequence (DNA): TGTGCCAGCAGTCCCAGGGGGCGGGCTAATGAAAAACTGTTTTTT.

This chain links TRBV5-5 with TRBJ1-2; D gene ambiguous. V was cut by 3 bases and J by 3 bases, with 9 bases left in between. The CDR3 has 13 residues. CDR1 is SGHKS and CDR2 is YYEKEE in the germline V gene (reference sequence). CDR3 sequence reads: CASSWEGDYGYTF. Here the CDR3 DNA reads TGTGCCAGCAGCTGGGAGGGAGACTATGGCTACACCTTC. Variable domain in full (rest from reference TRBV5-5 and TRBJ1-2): DAGVTQSPTHLIKTRGQQVTLRCSPISGHKSVSWYQQVLGQGPQFIFQYYEKEERGRGNFPDRFSARQFPNYSSELNVNALLLGDSALYLCASSWEGDYGYTFGSGTRLTVV.

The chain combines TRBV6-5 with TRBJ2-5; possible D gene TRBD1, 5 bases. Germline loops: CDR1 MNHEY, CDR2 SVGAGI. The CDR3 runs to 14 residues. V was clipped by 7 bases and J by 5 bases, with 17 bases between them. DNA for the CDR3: TGTGCCAGCACGCAGGGTGGGGCCCAGGAGACCCAGTACTTC. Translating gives CASTQGGAQETQYF.

The CDR3 region is CAWSRPTGQGADTQYF. In DNA, the CDR3 is TGTGCCTGGAGTCGACCGACGGGACAGGGTGCAGATACGCAGTATTTT. J is TRBJ2-3 and V is TRBV30, with 9 positions matching TRBD1. Germline CDR1 is GTSNPN and CDR2 is SVGIG (reference sequence). This CDR3 has 16 residues. V lost 2 bases to trimming and J lost 4 bases; unmatched junction nucleotides: 10.

In DNA, the CDR3 is TGTGCCAGCAGTTTATGGCATGGAGGGGGGACGAACACCGGGGAGCTGTTTTTT. Translated, it gives CASSLWHGGGTNTGELFF. V and J are TRBV28 and TRBJ2-2; D is tentatively TRBD1 or TRBD2 (6 bases each). This CDR3 has 18 residues. From germline, CDR1 is MDHEN and CDR2 SYDVKM. V lost 0 bases and J 0 bases, leaving 14 bases between the germline ends.

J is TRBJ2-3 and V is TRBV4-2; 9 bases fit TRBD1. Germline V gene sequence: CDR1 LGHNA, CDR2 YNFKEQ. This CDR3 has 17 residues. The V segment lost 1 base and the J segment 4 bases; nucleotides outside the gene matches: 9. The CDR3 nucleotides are TGTGCCAGCAGCCAAGCGTTGGGACAGGGTCGGGCAGATACGCAGTATTTT. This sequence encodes CASSQALGQGRADTQYF.

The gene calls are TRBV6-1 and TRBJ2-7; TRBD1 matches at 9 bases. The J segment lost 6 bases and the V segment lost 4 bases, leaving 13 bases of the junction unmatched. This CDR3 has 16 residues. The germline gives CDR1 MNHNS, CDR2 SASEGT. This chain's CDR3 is CASSGTGAPGKSEQYF. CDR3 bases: TGTGCCAGCAGTGGGACAGGGGCCCCTGGGAAGTCCGAGCAGTACTTC.